The next 16 T cell receptor beta chains were all read from a single sample in a study of regulatory T cells in long-lasting Graves disease. Time point described: newly diagnosed GD, antithyroid drugs for less than 3 months. After RNA was extracted from PBMCs, the TCR library was made from it. According to the study, TCR beta libraries were built with iRepertoire HTBI primers and CDR3-region Arm-PCR. In TCRdb, the multiplex PCR reads were re-called with MiXCR into one record per CDR3 protein. Found here are about 220,000 distinct CDR3 sequences, roughly 18% of them singletons; the top ten hold approximately 12%. The sample was also reused in another study, on T cells in Graves' hyperthyroidism and ophthalmopathy.

The specimen was peripheral blood mononuclear cells (PBMCs), collected at new diagnosis, from a patient treated with antithyroid drugs. The receptors here all came from a woman between 25 and 40 years old with Graves disease.

This clonotype was recorded many times. CDR3 in amino acids: CASSLYGTGRPIGDTQYF. The CDR3 DNA reads as TGTGCCAGCAGCCTGTATGGGACGGGGCGACCCATAGGAGATACGCAGTATTTT. The chain is built from TRBV14 and TRBJ2-3, with D tentatively TRBD1 or TRBD2 (5 bases each). Germline CDR1 SGHDN, CDR2 FVKESK. The CDR3 runs 18 residues. Trimming removed 4 bases at V and 5 bases at J, with 25 bases between.

V usage is TRBV20-1 and J usage is TRBJ2-3, with 11 bases identical to TRBD2. There are 14 residues in the CDR3. V trimming: 7 bases; J trimming: 2 bases; junction bases outside the gene matches: 5. Per germline, CDR1 DFQATT and CDR2 SNEGSKA (reference sequence). The CDR3 region is CSVKTSGNTDTQYF. CDR3 in DNA: TGCAGTGTAAAGACTAGCGGGAACACAGATACGCAGTATTTT.

In this sample, this clonotype is medium-sized. This chain links TRBV27 with TRBJ1-1; tentatively, D is TRBD1 (5 bases). Germline lookup yields CDR1 MNHEY and CDR2 SMNVEV (reference sequence). V was trimmed by 1 base and J by 2 bases, leaving 8 bases between them. The CDR3 is 14 residues long. CDR3 protein: CASSLFQGNTEAFF. The CDR3 bases are TGTGCCAGCAGTTTATTCCAGGGAAACACTGAAGCTTTCTTT.

For this clonotype: A much more abundant neighbour one base away suggests this may be a read error. The J gene is TRBJ1-5, the V gene TRBV28; maybe TRBD1 (6 bases). Germline V gene lookup returns CDR1 MDHEN and CDR2 SYDVKM. V shed 3 bases and J shed 9 bases, with 15 bases lying between them. There are 14 residues in the CDR3. CDR3 DNA: TGTGCCAGCAGTTTTTCAGTCAGGGGTCGGCCCCAGCATTTT. It is translated as CASSFSVRGRPQHF.

This clonotype was counted ten times or more. V usage is TRBV4-2 and J usage is TRBJ1-1; no clear D gene. With 0 bases removed from V and 8 bases from J, the gap between germline ends came to 10 bases. Germline V CDR1 and CDR2: LGHNA, YNFKEQ. The CDR3 has 13 residues. The CDR3: CASSQDDFTEAFF. The CDR3 nucleotides read TGTGCCAGCAGCCAAGATGATTTCACAGAAGCTTTCTTT.

The genes are TRBV20-1 and TRBJ1-5; 10 bases fit TRBD1. Germline CDR1 is DFQATT and CDR2 is SNEGSKA (reference sequence). This CDR3 region has 14 residues. Germline trimming cut 3 bases from V and 4 bases from J; bases unmatched to any gene: 3. The CDR3 sequence is CSARQGQGNQPQHF. CDR3 coding DNA: TGCAGTGCTAGGCAGGGACAGGGGAATCAGCCCCAGCATTTT.

There are many counts of this clonotype. The V and J genes are TRBV15 and TRBJ2-1, with D maybe TRBD2 (10 bases). CDR1 LNHNV and CDR2 YYDKDF come from the germline V gene (reference sequence). There are 19 residues in the CDR3. Trimming stripped 8 bases from V and 5 bases from J, with 31 bases between. The CDR3 sequence: CATLISGTGRLAGHNEQFF. The CDR3 DNA reads as TGTGCCACCTTGATCTCCGGGACAGGGAGACTAGCGGGTCACAATGAGCAGTTCTTC.

This clonotype was picked up many times. A read error is possible here, since a much larger clone lies one base away. This chain joins TRBV11-1 and TRBJ1-2; maybe TRBD1 (6 bases). From germline, CDR1 is SGHAT and CDR2 FQDESV (reference sequence). V was cut by 5 bases and J by 3 bases, with 19 bases left in between. This CDR3 has 16 residues. The CDR3 region has the DNA TGTGCCAGCAGCCTAAGTTCCGGAAAGGGGGACTATGGCTACACCTTC. Translating it yields CASSLSSGKGDYGYTF.

This clonotype has ten or more counts. The chain recombines TRBV2 with TRBJ2-5; D is possibly TRBD2 (6 bases). Germline-derived CDR1 and CDR2 are SNHLY and FYNNEI. This CDR3 is 15 amino acids long. The V gene lost 4 bases and the J gene lost 2 bases, with 14 bases spanning the gap. CDR3 in amino acids: CASSVQPGGQETQYF. CDR3 nucleotides: TGTGCCAGCAGTGTTCAACCAGGAGGGCAAGAGACCCAGTACTTC.

This clonotype came up many times. V usage is TRBV10-3 and J usage is TRBJ1-3; unclear D gene. The CDR3 has 14 residues. Trimming cost V 5 bases and J 2 bases, with 10 bases left between them. Germline-derived CDR1 and CDR2 are ENHRY and SYGVKD. The CDR3 DNA is TGTGCCATCAGTCCCCACGAAACTGGAAACACCATATATTTT. It encodes CAISPHETGNTIYF.

V and J are TRBV2 and TRBJ1-5, with D unresolved. Germline V gene sequence: CDR1 SNHLY, CDR2 FYNNEI. Between the trimmed V and J ends, which lost 4 bases and 4 bases, there was a span of 8 bases. The CDR3 has 13 residues. CDR3: CASSVRHNQPQHF. The CDR3, as DNA: TGTGCCAGCAGTGTTAGGCATAATCAGCCCCAGCATTTT.

This clonotype was seen only a few times. J is TRBJ2-1 and V is TRBV2; 8 bases fit TRBD1. V lost 4 bases and J lost 7; bases outside the gene matches: 15. The CDR3 has 17 amino acids. The V gene's germline CDR1 is SNHLY and CDR2 FYNNEI. CDR3 DNA sequence: TGTGCCAGCAGTGGACAGGGGCGCGTTGGGGGCTTGAATGAGCAGTTCTTC. Encoded protein: CASSGQGRVGGLNEQFF.

This clonotype was counted at least ten times. The chain employs TRBV7-9 and TRBJ1-2; D uncertain. Germline values: CDR1 SEHNR, CDR2 FQNEAQ (reference sequence). V was trimmed by 5 bases and J by 7 bases, leaving 14 bases between them. This CDR3 has 13 amino acids. The DNA for the CDR3 is TGTGCCAGCAGCAACGGACCCCTGGCTGGCTACACCTTC. Encoded protein: CASSNGPLAGYTF. The complete variable domain, with remaining parts taken from reference TRBV7-9 and TRBJ1-2, reads DTGVSQNPRHKITKRGQNVTFRCDPISEHNRLYWYRQTLGQGPEFLTYFQNEAQLEKSRLLSDRFSAERPKGSFSTLEIQRTEQGDSAMYLCASSNGPLAGYTFGSGTRLTVV.

This clonotype showed up many times. The chain carries TRBV6-5 and TRBJ1-3; TRBD1 might be the D (6 bases). Trimming removed 3 bases at V and 4 bases at J, with 10 bases between. CDR3 length: 14 residues. Germline V CDR1 and CDR2: MNHEY, SVGAGI. The CDR3 DNA follows: TGTGCCAGCAGTTATCAGGGGTCAGGAAACACCATATATTTT. It translates to CASSYQGSGNTIYF.

Concerning this clonotype itself: A single base separates this from a much larger clone, so it may be a read error. The V gene is TRBV19, the J gene TRBJ1-5; 10 nucleotides align to TRBD1. CDR1 is LNHDA and CDR2 is SQIVND in the germline V gene (reference sequence). The CDR3 spans 15 residues. DNA for the CDR3: TGTACCAGTAGCCCCGGACAGGGGGTTAATCAGCCCCAGCATTTT. The encoded protein is CTSSPGQGVNQPQHF.

This clonotype was picked up many times. This rearrangement joins TRBV2 to TRBJ2-3, with a possible D match to TRBD2 (5 bases). CDR3 length: 15 amino acids. V was cut by 5 bases and J by 0 bases, with 12 bases left in between. Germline values: CDR1 SNHLY, CDR2 FYNNEI. This CDR3 reads CASSFRGTSTDTQYF. The CDR3 DNA sequence: TGTGCCAGCAGTTTTCGGGGAACTAGCACAGATACGCAGTATTTT.